This TCR beta chain emerged from a study of CD8 T cells in Susac syndrome. Sequencing targeted TCR beta in T cells from blood (CD8+ and CD4+). The TEMRA cells underwent FACS enrichment, while the CD8+ and CD4+ T cells underwent negative isolation. Germline CDR1 PRHDT, CDR2 FYEKMQ (reference sequence). With 5 bases removed from V and 4 bases from J, the gap between germline ends came to 15 bases. This CDR3 comprises 15 residues. cDNA came from approximately 0.5 to 1 ug RNA primed by random hexamers. The amplification used immunoSEQ multiplex PCR on TCR beta CDR3; it spanned 54 Vbeta and 13 Jbeta. MiXCR, applied by TCRdb to the immunoSEQ multiplex PCR reads, yields one record per CDR3 protein. The sample yields about 80,000 distinct CDR3 sequences, about 94% seen once.

Sample: CD8+ T cells from PBMCs. This sequence was found in a human donor in good health. This sequence joins TRBV13 and TRBJ2-1; maybe TRBD1 (6 bases). The CDR3 is CASSPPQGPYNEQFF. In DNA form, the CDR3 reads TGTGCCAGCAGCCCACCCCAGGGGCCGTACAATGAGCAGTTCTTC.